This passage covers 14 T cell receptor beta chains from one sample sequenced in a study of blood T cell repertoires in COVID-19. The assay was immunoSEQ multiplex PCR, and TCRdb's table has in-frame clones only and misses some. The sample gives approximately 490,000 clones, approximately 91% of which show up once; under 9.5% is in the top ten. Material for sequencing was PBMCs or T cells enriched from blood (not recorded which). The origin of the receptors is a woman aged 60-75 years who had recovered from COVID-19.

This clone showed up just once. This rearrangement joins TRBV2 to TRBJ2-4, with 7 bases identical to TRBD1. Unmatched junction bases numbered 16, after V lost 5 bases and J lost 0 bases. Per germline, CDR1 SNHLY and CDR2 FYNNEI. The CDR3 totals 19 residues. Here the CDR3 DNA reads TGTGCCAGCAGTCCAAGGGGGCGCCAGGGGTCCGTAGCCAAAAACATTCAGTACTTC. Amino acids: CASSPRGRQGSVAKNIQYF.

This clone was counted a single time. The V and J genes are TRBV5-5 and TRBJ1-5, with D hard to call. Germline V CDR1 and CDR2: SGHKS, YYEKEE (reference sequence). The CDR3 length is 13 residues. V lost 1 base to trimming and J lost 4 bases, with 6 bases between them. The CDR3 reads CASSLTDNQPQHF. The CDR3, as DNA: TGTGCCAGCAGCTTGACAGATAATCAGCCCCAGCATTTT. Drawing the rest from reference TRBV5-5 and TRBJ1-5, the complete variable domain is DAGVTQSPTHLIKTRGQQVTLRCSPISGHKSVSWYQQVLGQGPQFIFQYYEKEERGRGNFPDRFSARQFPNYSSELNVNALLLGDSALYLCASSLTDNQPQHFGDGTRLSIL.

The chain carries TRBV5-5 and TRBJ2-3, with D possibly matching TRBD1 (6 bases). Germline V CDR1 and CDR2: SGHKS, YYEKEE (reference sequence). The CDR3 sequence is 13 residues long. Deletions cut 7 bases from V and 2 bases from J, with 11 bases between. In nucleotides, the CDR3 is TGTGCCAGCCTAGGACAGTCCACAGATACGCAGTATTTT. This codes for CASLGQSTDTQYF.

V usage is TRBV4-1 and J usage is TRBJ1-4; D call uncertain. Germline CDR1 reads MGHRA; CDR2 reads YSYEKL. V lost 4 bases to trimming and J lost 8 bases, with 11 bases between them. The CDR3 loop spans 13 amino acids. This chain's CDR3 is CASSPPTREKLFF. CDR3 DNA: TGCGCCAGCAGCCCTCCGACGAGGGAAAAACTGTTTTTT.

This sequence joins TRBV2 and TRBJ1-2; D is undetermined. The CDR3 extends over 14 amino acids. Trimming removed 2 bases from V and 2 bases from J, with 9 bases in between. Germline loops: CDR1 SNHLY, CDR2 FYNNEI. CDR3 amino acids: CASSESFLNYGYTF. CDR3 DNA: TGTGCCAGCAGTGAATCGTTTTTAAACTATGGCTACACCTTC.

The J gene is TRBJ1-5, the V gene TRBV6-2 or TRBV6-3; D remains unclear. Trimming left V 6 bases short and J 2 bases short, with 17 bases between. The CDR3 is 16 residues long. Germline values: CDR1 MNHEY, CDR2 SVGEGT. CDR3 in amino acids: CASSFQVPSGNQPQHF. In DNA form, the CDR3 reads TGTGCCAGCAGCTTCCAGGTCCCCTCGGGCAATCAGCCCCAGCATTTT.

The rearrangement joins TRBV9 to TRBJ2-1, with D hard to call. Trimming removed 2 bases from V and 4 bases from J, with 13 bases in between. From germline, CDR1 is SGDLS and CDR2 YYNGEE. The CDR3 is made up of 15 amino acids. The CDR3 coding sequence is TGTGCCAGCAGCGTCGGTCCGAACCCTTACAATGAGCAGTTCTTC. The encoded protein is CASSVGPNPYNEQFF.

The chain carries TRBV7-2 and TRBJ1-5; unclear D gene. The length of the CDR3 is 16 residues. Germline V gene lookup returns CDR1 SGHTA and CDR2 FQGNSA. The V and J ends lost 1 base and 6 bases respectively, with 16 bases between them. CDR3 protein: CASSLGSATRGQPQHF. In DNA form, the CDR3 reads TGTGCCAGCAGCTTAGGTTCGGCAACCCGGGGTCAGCCCCAGCATTTT.

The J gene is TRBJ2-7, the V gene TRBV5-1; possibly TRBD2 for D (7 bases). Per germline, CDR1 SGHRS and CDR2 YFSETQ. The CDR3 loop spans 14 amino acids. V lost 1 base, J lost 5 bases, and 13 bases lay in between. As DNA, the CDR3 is TGCGCCAGCAGCTTGTTGGGGGGGCTGGACGAGCAGTACTTC. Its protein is CASSLLGGLDEQYF.

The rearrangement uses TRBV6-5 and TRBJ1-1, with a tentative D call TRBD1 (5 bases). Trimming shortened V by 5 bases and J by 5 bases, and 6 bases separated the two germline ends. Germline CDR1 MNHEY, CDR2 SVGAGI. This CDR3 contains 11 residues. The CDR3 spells CASSQGTEAFF. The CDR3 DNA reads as TGTGCCAGCAGTCAGGGAACTGAAGCTTTCTTT.

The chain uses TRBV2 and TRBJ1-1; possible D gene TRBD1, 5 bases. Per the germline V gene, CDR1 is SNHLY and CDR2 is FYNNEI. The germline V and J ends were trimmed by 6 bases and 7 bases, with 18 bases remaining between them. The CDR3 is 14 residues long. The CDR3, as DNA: TGTGCCAGCAGGACGGGGGAAGGAGGGGTTGAAGCTTTCTTT. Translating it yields CASRTGEGGVEAFF.

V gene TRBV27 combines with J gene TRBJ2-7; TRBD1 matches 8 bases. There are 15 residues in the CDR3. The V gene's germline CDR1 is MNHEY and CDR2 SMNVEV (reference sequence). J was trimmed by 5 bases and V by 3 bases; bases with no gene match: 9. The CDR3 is CASSLQGAVTHEQYF. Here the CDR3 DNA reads TGTGCCAGCAGTTTGCAGGGGGCGGTGACCCACGAGCAGTACTTC.

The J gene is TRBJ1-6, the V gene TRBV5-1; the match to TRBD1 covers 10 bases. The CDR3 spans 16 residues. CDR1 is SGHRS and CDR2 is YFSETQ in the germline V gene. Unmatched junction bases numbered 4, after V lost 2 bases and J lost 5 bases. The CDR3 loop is CASSFGGTGDNSPLHF. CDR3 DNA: TGCGCCAGCAGCTTTGGAGGGACAGGGGATAATTCACCCCTCCACTTT.

CDR3 amino acids: CASSLGRGAGQETQYF. CDR3 nucleotides: TGTGCCAGCAGCTTAGGCAGGGGGGCAGGCCAAGAGACCCAGTACTTC. This chain joins TRBV7-2 and TRBJ2-5; possible D gene TRBD1, 7 bases. Germline CDR1 SGHTA, CDR2 FQGNSA. V was clipped by 1 base and J by 1 base, with 13 bases between them. This CDR3 is 16 amino acids long.